This T cell receptor beta chain comes out of a study of OX40 agonist ivuxolimab in advanced cancers. Study as a whole: As their treatment, patients were administered ivuxolimab, an agonistic anti-OX40 (CD134) antibody. Past anti-PD-1, anti-PD-L1 or anti-CTLA-4 therapy was accepted, and 40% had received some. The study's findings and limits: In general, CD8+ T cells held more expanded clones than CD4+ did, on average.

Generated by immunoSEQ multiplex PCR, the TCRdb table keeps only in-frame clones and is missing some. The table includes roughly 67,000 clones, around nine tenths detected once. V shed 4 bases and J 7 bases; nucleotides not matched to a gene: 2. Looked up from germline, CDR1 is LNHDA and CDR2 is SQIVND (reference sequence). The CDR3 consists of 12 residues. Comment on this clone: Its antigen remains unknown.

The sequence came from an adult with an advanced solid tumor such as melanoma, head and neck, liver or kidney cancer. The sample was CD4+ or CD8+ T cells sorted from blood, taken in a trial of the OX40 agonist ivuxolimab. V is TRBV19 and J is TRBJ1-2; 8 nucleotides line up with TRBD1. CDR3 nucleotide sequence: TGTGCCAGTAGTACTGGACAGGGTGGCTACACCTTC. It translates to CASSTGQGGYTF.